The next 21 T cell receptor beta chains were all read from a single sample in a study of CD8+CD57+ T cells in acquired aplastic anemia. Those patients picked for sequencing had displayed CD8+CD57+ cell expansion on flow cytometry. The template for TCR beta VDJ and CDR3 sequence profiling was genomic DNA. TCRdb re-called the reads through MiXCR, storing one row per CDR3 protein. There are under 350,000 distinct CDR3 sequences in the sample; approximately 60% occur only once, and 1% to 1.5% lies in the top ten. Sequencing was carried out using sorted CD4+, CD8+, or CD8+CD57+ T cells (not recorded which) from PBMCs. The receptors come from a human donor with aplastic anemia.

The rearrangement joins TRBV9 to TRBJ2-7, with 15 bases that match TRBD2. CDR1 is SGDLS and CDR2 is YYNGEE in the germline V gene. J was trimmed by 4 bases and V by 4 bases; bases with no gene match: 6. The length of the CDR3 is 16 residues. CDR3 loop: CASSTGLAGGPYEQYF. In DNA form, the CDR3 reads TGTGCCAGCAGCACCGGACTAGCGGGAGGGCCGTACGAGCAGTACTTC.

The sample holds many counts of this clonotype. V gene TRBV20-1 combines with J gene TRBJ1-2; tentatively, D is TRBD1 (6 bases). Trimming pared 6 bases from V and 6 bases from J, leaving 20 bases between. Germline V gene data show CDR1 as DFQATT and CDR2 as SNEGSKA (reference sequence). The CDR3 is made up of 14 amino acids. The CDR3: CSAPGLGGLDGYTF. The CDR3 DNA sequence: TGCAGTGCCCCCGGGTTAGGGGGGTTGGATGGCTACACCTTC.

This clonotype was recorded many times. The CDR3 bases are TGCAGCGTACGGGACAGCAACTATGGCTACACCTTC. This gives the protein CSVRDSNYGYTF. The rearrangement uses TRBV29-1 and TRBJ1-2; 7 bases are a match to TRBD1. Trimming at V came to 6 bases and at J to 2 bases, leaving 3 bases not matched to a gene. This CDR3 has 12 residues. Germline lookup yields CDR1 SQVTM and CDR2 ANQGSEA.

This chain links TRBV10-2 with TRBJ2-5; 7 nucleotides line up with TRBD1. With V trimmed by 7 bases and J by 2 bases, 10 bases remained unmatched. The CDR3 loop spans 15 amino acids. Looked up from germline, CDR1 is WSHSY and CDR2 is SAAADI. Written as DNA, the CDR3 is TGCGCCAGCAAACGATGGACAGGACCTCAAGAGACCCAGTACTTC. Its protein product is CASKRWTGPQETQYF.

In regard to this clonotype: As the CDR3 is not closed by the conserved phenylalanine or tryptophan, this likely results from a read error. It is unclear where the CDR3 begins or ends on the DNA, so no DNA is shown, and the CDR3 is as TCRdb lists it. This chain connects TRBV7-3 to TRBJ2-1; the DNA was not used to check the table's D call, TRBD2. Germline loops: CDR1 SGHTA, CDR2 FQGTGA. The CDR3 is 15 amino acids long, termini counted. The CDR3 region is CASRMYSGSYNEQTL.

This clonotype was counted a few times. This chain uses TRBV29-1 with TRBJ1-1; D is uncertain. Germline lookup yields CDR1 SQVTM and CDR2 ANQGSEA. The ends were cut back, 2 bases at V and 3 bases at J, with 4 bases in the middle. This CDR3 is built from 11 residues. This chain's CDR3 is CSVELHTEAFF. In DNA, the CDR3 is TGCAGCGTTGAACTCCACACTGAAGCTTTCTTT.

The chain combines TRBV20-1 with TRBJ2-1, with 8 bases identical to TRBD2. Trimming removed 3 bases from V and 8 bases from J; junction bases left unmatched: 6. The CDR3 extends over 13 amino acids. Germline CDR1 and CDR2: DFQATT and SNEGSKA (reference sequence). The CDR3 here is CSASRGGTDEQFF. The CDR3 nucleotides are TGCAGTGCTAGTCGGGGGGGTACCGATGAGCAGTTCTTC.

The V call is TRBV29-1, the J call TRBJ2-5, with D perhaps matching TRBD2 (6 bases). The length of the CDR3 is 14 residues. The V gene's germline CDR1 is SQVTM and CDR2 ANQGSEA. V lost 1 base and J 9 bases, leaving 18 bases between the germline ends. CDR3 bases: TGCAGCGTTGAAGGGACCGCCGGGAGTGGTCCCCAGTACTTC. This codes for CSVEGTAGSGPQYF.

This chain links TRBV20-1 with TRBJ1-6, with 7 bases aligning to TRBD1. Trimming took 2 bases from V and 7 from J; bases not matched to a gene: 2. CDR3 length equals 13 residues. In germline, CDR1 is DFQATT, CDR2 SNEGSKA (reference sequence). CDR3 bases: TGCAGTGCTAGACAGGGGGTAAATTCACCCCTCCACTTT. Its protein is CSARQGVNSPLHF.

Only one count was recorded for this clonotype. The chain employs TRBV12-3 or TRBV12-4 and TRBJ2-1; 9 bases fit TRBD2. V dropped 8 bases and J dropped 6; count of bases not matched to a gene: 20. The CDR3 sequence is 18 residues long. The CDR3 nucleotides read TGTGCCAGCCGGGGGTTACGGGTGCTTGGGCGGGAGGGCAATGAGCAGTTCTTC. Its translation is CASRGLRVLGREGNEQFF.

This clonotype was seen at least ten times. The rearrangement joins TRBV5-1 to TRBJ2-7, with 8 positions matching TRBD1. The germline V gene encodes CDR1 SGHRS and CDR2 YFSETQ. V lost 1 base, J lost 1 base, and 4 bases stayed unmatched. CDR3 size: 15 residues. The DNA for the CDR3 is TGCGCCAGCAGCTTGCGGCAGGGGGCGTCCTACGAGCAGTACTTC. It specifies CASSLRQGASYEQYF.

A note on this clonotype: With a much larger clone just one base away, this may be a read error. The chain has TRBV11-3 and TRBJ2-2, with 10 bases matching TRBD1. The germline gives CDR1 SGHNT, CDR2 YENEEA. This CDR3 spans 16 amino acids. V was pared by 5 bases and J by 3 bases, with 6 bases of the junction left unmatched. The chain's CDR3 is CASSPGQGVHTGELFF. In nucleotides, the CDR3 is TGTGCCAGCAGCCCCGGACAGGGGGTCCACACCGGGGAGCTGTTTTTT.

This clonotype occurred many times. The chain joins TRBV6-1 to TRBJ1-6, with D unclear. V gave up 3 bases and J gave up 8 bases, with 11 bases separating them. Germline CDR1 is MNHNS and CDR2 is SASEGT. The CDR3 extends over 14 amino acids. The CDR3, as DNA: TGTGCCAGCAGTGACAACGACGGAGATTCACCCCTCCACTTT. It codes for CASSDNDGDSPLHF.

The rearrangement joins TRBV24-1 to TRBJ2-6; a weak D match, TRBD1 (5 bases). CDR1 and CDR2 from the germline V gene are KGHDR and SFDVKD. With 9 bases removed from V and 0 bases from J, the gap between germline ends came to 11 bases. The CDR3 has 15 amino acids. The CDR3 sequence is CATSTEISGANVLTF. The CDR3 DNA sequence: TGTGCCACCTCGACAGAAATCTCTGGGGCCAACGTCCTGACTTTC.

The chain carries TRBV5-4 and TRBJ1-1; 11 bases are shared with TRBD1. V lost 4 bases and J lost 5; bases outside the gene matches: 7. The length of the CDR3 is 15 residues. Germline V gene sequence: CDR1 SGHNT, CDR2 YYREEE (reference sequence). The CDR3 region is CASSPRTGGLTEAFF. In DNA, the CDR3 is TGTGCCAGCAGCCCGAGGACAGGGGGCCTAACTGAAGCTTTCTTT.

CDR3 DNA sequence: TGCAGTGCCCTAGGACTAGCGGTCGATACGCAGTATTTT. Its translation: CSALGLAVDTQYF. J is TRBJ2-3 and V is TRBV20-1; 10 bases align to TRBD2. V was pared by 6 bases and J by 6 bases, with 6 bases of the junction left unmatched. CDR3 length: 13 amino acids. Germline lookup yields CDR1 DFQATT and CDR2 SNEGSKA (reference sequence).

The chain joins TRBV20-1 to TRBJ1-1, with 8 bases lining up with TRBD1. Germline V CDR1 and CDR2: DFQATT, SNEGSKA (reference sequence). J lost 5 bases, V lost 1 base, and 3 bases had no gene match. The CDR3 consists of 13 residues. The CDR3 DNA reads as TGCAGTGCTAGAGGGACAGGGAATACTGAAGCTTTCTTT. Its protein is CSARGTGNTEAFF.

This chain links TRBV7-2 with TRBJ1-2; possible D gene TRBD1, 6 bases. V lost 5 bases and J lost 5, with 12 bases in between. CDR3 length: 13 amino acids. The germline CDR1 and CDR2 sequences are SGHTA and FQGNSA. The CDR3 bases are TGTGCCAGCAGCCTACGGGACATGTATGGCTACACCTTC. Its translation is CASSLRDMYGYTF. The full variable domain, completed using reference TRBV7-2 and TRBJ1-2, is GAGVSQSPSNKVTEKGKDVELRCDPISGHTALYWYRQSLGQGLEFLIYFQGNSAPDKSGLPSDRFSAERTGGSVSTLTIQRTQQEDSAVYLCASSLRDMYGYTFGSGTRLTVV.

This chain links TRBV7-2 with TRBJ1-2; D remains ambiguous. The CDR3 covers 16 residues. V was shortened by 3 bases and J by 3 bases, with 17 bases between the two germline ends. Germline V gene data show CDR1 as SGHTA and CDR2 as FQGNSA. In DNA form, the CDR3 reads TGTGCCAGCAGCTTGGCCGGCGGCGGTTCATACTATGGCTACACCTTC. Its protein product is CASSLAGGGSYYGYTF.

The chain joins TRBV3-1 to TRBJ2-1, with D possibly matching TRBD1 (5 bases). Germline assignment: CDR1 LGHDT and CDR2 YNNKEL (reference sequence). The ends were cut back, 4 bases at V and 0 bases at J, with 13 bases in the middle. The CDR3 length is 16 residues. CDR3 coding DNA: TGTGCCAGCAGCCTCCGGGCAGGGTTCTCCTACAATGAGCAGTTCTTC. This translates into CASSLRAGFSYNEQFF.

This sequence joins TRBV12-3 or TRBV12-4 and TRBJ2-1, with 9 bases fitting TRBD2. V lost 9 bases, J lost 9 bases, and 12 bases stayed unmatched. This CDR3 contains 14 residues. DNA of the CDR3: TGTGCCAGTGTGCCGGGACTAGCAGGGAGTGAGCAGTTCTTC. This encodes CASVPGLAGSEQFF.